The T cell receptor (beta chain) under discussion was sequenced for a study of cytomegalovirus exposure and HLA in healthy donors. Findings of the study overall: The study put about 180 TCR beta chains on its list as cytomegalovirus-associated.

Comment on this clone: What it binds is unknown.

Some clones are missing from TCRdb's copy, which holds only in-frame ones; the method was immunoSEQ multiplex PCR. Found here are approximately 220,000 clones, 75% to 95% of them singletons; the top ten hold 0.85% to 1.2%. Trimming shortened V by 7 bases and J by 7 bases, and 22 bases separated the two germline ends. Germline CDR1 and CDR2: MNHEY and SVGAGI. The length of the CDR3 is 15 residues. The receptor was derived from a woman in her late teens or twenties in good health and CMV-seronegative. The material sequenced was PBMCs. The rearrangement joins TRBV6-5 to TRBJ1-2, with D unclear. The CDR3 DNA reads as TGTGCCAGCATCAGTACGGCAGGAAGGCGGGCTGGCTACACCTTC. Translating gives CASISTAGRRAGYTF.